This TCR beta chain was obtained from a study of monozygotic twins with inflammatory bowel disease. To note about this clonotype: Its antigen is still unknown.

Every donor provided one blood sample measuring 2.5 ml. TCRalpha and TCRbeta cDNA was put through two nested PCRs of roughly 17 and 9 cycles. TCRdb re-called the 5' RACE reads and catalogs CDR3 proteins one per entry, DNA excluded. The sample shows about 160,000 distinct CDR3 sequences, and under 3.5% sits with its ten largest clones. Broader study findings: On the inverse Simpson index, IBD patients scored lower for TCRbeta diversity than healthy co-twins.

This CDR3 is 17 amino acids long. The V gene's germline CDR1 is SGHRS and CDR2 YFSETQ. The chain joins TRBV5-1 to TRBJ2-1; as DNA is missing, the TRBD1 call by TCRdb cannot be tested. Sequencing used blood. The sequence derives from a human donor with ulcerative colitis or Crohn's disease, or a healthy co-twin of an affected twin (not recorded which). The CDR3 sequence is CASSLRTGGSSYNEQFF.